This TCR beta chain was profiled in a study of T cell responses to AZD1222 COVID-19 vaccine. General study findings and limits: Spike-spanning, vaccine-associated CD4 TCRs were dominant at 160-218 and 743-854. Most donors were white British and more were female, and clonal diversity was possibly underestimated. Just six AZD1222 recipients tested seropositive at baseline. The study sampled repertoires only after the peak T cell response.

CDR1 and CDR2 (germline): SGHRS, YFSETQ. The germline V and J ends were trimmed by 5 bases and 3 bases, with 12 bases remaining between them. The CDR3 length is 13 residues. The table came from immunoSEQ multiplex PCR; TCRdb's copy has only in-frame clones and leaves some out. The top ten hold about 1.5% of the sample, which has approximately 150,000 clones, roughly nine tenths seen once. To note about this clone: Its specificity is not known.

The clonotype was recovered from an adult in good health. The gene calls are TRBV5-1 and TRBJ2-7, with a tentative D call TRBD2 (6 bases). Sequences were derived from peripheral blood, sampled on day 0 of AZD1222 vaccination. DNA for the CDR3: TGCGCCAGCAGTGGCGGGGCGAACTACGAGCAGTACTTC. This codes for CASSGGANYEQYF. The variable domain in full, completed from reference TRBV5-1 and TRBJ2-7, reads KAGVTQTPRYLIKTRGQQVTLSCSPISGHRSVSWYQQTPGQGLQFLFEYFSETQRNKGNFPGRFSGRQFSNSRSEMNVSTLELGDSALYLCASSGGANYEQYFGPGTRLTVT.